Below, one T cell receptor (beta chain) is given with its context. The CDR3 contains 13 residues. Trimming cost V 5 bases and J 1 base, with 8 bases left between them. Per germline, CDR1 MNHEY and CDR2 SVGAGI. This sample is part of a study of blood T cell repertoires in COVID-19. Study context: Researchers got acute and convalescent COVID-19 samples from the United States, Italy and Spain. From T cells, B-cell-depleted T cells, or PBMCs came the material, which was cDNA or gDNA.

Methods used by the authors: Reference gene primer amplification gave estimated nucleated cell counts. Profiling relied on immunoSEQ multiplex PCR, and the TCRdb table lists in-frame clones only, not all of them. V and J calls and clone size are given by that table; D and trimming were obtained from the DNA. This table holds fewer than 110,000 clones, around nine tenths found once. V usage is TRBV6-5 and J usage is TRBJ1-1; D unresolved. This sequence originates from a young woman with acute or convalescent COVID-19. The sample taken for sequencing was peripheral blood. The CDR3 nucleotides are TGTGCCAGCAGTCCGACTGGGAACACTGAAGCTTTCTTT. Encoded protein: CASSPTGNTEAFF.